This paragraph covers one TCR beta chain sequence. No antigen is known for it. A J-beta primer mix and a sample-barcoded 5' primer were used in a second PCR of roughly 7 to 12 cycles. Using its own MiXCR run on the 5' RACE reads, TCRdb lists one record per CDR3 protein. The sample includes around 850,000 distinct CDR3 sequences, under 40% of them seen just once. This record comes from a study of blood T cells in healthy people across ages. In germline, CDR1 is SQVTM, CDR2 ANQGSEA. This CDR3 is built from 14 residues. The V end was cut by 1 base, the J end by 0 bases, with 9 bases between. Per sample, no less than 6 micrograms of total RNA were extracted. Study results and limitations: Investigators treated diversity estimates from one million T cells as underestimates. With donor CMV status unknown, expanded clonotype changes were possibly confounded.

Sequencing was done on a sample of blood. The rearrangement joins TRBV29-1 to TRBJ2-5; perhaps TRBD2 as D (6 bases). This clonotype was sampled from a man aged 18 to 30 in good health. DNA for the CDR3: TGCAGCGTTGAAGGTTGGACTAACCAAGAGACCCAGTACTTC. This encodes CSVEGWTNQETQYF.